The T cell receptor beta chain described here comes from a study of blood T cell repertoires in COVID-19. CDR1 is MNHNS and CDR2 is SASEGT in the germline V gene. The CDR3 contains 15 residues. The V gene end was trimmed by 2 bases and the J gene end by 10 bases; junction bases not matched to a gene: 8. The protocol was immunoSEQ multiplex PCR, while the TCRdb copy is restricted to in-frame clones and leaves out a portion. The profile shows some 52,000 clones, around 84% of them singletons. This chain connects TRBV6-1 to TRBJ1-6; 7 bases match TRBD1. Sequenced sample: peripheral blood. The clonotype comes from a man over 45 with acute or convalescent COVID-19. The CDR3 region has the DNA TGTGCCAGCAGTGAAACTGGGACAGTCAGCTCACCCCTCCACTTT. Its protein is CASSETGTVSSPLHF.